A selection of T cell receptor beta chains follows, all from one sample in a study of blood T cell repertoires in COVID-19. Clones were read by immunoSEQ multiplex PCR, and TCRdb kept only the in-frame ones, dropping some. The sample has some 370,000 clones, approximately 87% seen once. Sequencing used peripheral blood. The receptor source for this set is a woman aged 25-40 years with COVID-19, enrolled during active disease. Both conserved end residues are part of each CDR3. The D gene is left open where the match is weak. Clone size, where shown, is once, few, many, or a class for clones that have expanded.

D: .; V: TRBV11-1; size: .; J: TRBJ2-5; CDR3: CASSSTDQETQYF; DNA: TGTGCCAGCAGCTCGACAGACCAAGAGACCCAGTACTTC
D: TRBD2; V: TRBV28; size: .; J: TRBJ2-5; CDR3: CASRQGLAGQETQYF; DNA: TGTGCCAGCAGGCAGGGACTAGCGGGTCAAGAGACCCAGTACTTC
D: TRBD1; V: TRBV5-1; size: .; J: TRBJ2-7; CDR3: CASSYEGQIHERYF; DNA: TGCGCCAGCAGCTATGAGGGACAGATCCACGAGCGGTACTTC
D: .; V: TRBV6-5; size: .; J: TRBJ2-7; CDR3: CASSPPLSYEQYF; DNA: TGTGCCAGCAGCCCCCCCCTCTCCTACGAGCAGTACTTC
D: .; V: TRBV5-4; size: .; J: TRBJ2-7; CDR3: CASSLDQQPFYEQYF; DNA: TGTGCCAGCAGCTTGGACCAACAACCCTTCTACGAGCAGTACTTC
D: .; V: TRBV11-3; size: once; J: TRBJ2-1; CDR3: CASSTRGFNEQFF; DNA: TGTGCCAGCAGCACACGAGGCTTCAATGAGCAGTTCTTC
D: .; V: TRBV7-3; size: .; J: TRBJ1-5; CDR3: CASSLPDRRNQPQHF; DNA: TGTGCCAGCAGCTTACCGGACAGACGCAATCAGCCCCAGCATTTT
D: TRBD1; V: TRBV19; size: .; J: TRBJ2-1; CDR3: CASSIGGTGAFNEQFF; DNA: TGTGCCAGTAGTATAGGTGGGACAGGGGCTTTCAATGAGCAGTTCTTC
D: .; V: TRBV5-1; size: .; J: TRBJ2-7; CDR3: CASSLSSAPYSYEQYF; DNA: TGCGCCAGCAGTTTGAGCTCCGCGCCTTACTCCTACGAGCAGTACTTC
D: .; V: TRBV19; size: .; J: TRBJ1-2; CDR3: CASSIWTQPNYGYTF; DNA: TGTGCCAGTAGTATATGGACACAACCAAACTATGGCTACACCTTC
D: TRBD1; V: TRBV6-5; size: .; J: TRBJ2-7; CDR3: CASRSSQGAGYEQYF; DNA: TGTGCCAGCAGAAGCTCCCAGGGGGCAGGCTACGAGCAGTACTTC
D: .; V: TRBV28; size: .; J: TRBJ2-3; CDR3: CASSVGASSTDTQYF; DNA: TGTGCCAGCAGTGTCGGTGCATCGAGCACAGATACGCAGTATTTT
D: .; V: TRBV4-3; size: .; J: TRBJ1-4; CDR3: CASSQEGSNEKLFF; DNA: TGCGCCAGCAGCCAAGAGGGCAGTAATGAAAAACTGTTTTTT
D: .; V: TRBV25-1; size: once; J: TRBJ2-3; CDR3: CASSELDAGGLIDTQYF; DNA: TGTGCCAGCAGTGAATTAGACGCAGGAGGATTGATAGATACGCAGTATTTT
D: .; V: TRBV4-3; size: .; J: TRBJ1-6; CDR3: CASSQDGTYDSPLHF; DNA: TGCGCCAGCAGCCAAGATGGGACATACGATTCACCCCTCCACTTT
D: TRBD1; V: TRBV27; size: .; J: TRBJ2-5; CDR3: CASSIQQGLTFETQYF; DNA: TGTGCCAGCAGCATACAACAGGGGCTTACGTTTGAGACCCAGTACTTC
D: .; V: TRBV11-3; size: .; J: TRBJ2-2; CDR3: CASSLRAGELFF; DNA: TGTGCCAGCAGCTTAAGAGCCGGGGAGCTGTTTTTT
D: .; V: TRBV4-3; size: .; J: TRBJ2-1; CDR3: CASSRGAGNNEQFF; DNA: TGCGCCAGCAGCCGCGGGGCAGGCAACAATGAGCAGTTCTTC
D: .; V: TRBV11-3; size: .; J: TRBJ2-1; CDR3: CASSLSSFNEQFF; DNA: TGTGCCAGCAGCTTAAGTAGCTTCAATGAGCAGTTCTTC
D: TRBD1; V: TRBV12-3/TRBV12-4; size: .; J: TRBJ2-7; CDR3: CASQRDRGYEQYF; DNA: TGTGCCAGTCAGCGGGACAGGGGATACGAGCAGTACTTC
D: .; V: TRBV15; size: .; J: TRBJ1-4; CDR3: CATSRERTGHEKLFF; DNA: TGTGCCACCAGCAGAGAACGCACAGGGCACGAAAAACTGTTTTTT
D: .; V: TRBV7-2; size: .; J: TRBJ2-7; CDR3: CASTLGAASYEQYF; DNA: TGTGCCAGCACCCTAGGTGCCGCGTCCTACGAGCAGTACTTC
D: TRBD1; V: TRBV19; size: .; J: TRBJ1-5; CDR3: CASSTGQGGNQPQHF; DNA: TGTGCCAGTAGTACGGGACAGGGGGGGAATCAGCCCCAGCATTTT
D: TRBD2; V: TRBV27; size: .; J: TRBJ2-2; CDR3: CASTLLARGTGELFF; DNA: TGTGCCAGCACCCTACTAGCGAGGGGAACCGGGGAGCTGTTTTTT
D: .; V: TRBV5-5; size: .; J: TRBJ2-7; CDR3: CASSLRGKGFEQYF; DNA: TGTGCCAGCAGCTTGCGGGGGAAGGGATTCGAGCAGTACTTC
D: .; V: TRBV25-1; size: once; J: TRBJ2-1; CDR3: CASSENRDNEQFF; DNA: TGTGCCAGCAGTGAGAATAGAGACAATGAGCAGTTCTTC
D: TRBD2; V: TRBV6-1; size: .; J: TRBJ2-2; CDR3: CASSFSGANTGELFF; DNA: TGTGCCAGCAGTTTTAGCGGGGCGAACACCGGGGAGCTGTTTTTT
D: TRBD1; V: TRBV2; size: .; J: TRBJ1-5; CDR3: CASRLGTGNQPQHF; DNA: TGTGCCAGCCGCCTCGGGACAGGCAATCAGCCCCAGCATTTT
D: .; V: TRBV5-1; size: .; J: TRBJ2-7; CDR3: CASSLTQGWYNEQYF; DNA: TGCGCCAGCAGCTTGACGCAGGGGTGGTACAACGAGCAGTACTTC
D: .; V: TRBV19; size: .; J: TRBJ2-4; CDR3: CASSWQGSAKNIQYF; DNA: TGTGCCAGTAGTTGGCAGGGAAGCGCCAAAAACATTCAGTACTTC
D: TRBD2; V: TRBV4-2; size: .; J: TRBJ2-1; CDR3: CASSLKGGASGLAGVVDEQFF; DNA: TGTGCCAGCAGCCTGAAAGGTGGGGCCTCTGGACTAGCGGGAGTAGTCGATGAGCAGTTCTTC
D: .; V: TRBV10-1; size: .; J: TRBJ1-4; CDR3: CASSERTGVTPNEKLFF; DNA: TGCGCCAGCAGTGAGAGAACAGGAGTTACTCCTAATGAAAAACTGTTTTTT
D: TRBD2; V: TRBV7-2; size: .; J: TRBJ2-2; CDR3: CASSLALSGATGELFF; DNA: TGTGCCAGCAGCTTAGCGCTCAGCGGGGCCACCGGGGAGCTGTTTTTT
D: .; V: TRBV5-1; size: .; J: TRBJ2-7; CDR3: CASSLVLGHSSYEQYF; DNA: TGCGCCAGCAGCTTGGTCCTCGGACATTCCTCCTACGAGCAGTACTTC
D: TRBD1; V: TRBV3-1/TRBV3-2; size: .; J: TRBJ1-4; CDR3: CASSLPQGGQTNEKLFF; DNA: TGTGCCAGCAGCCTGCCCCAGGGGGGACAAACTAATGAAAAACTGTTTTTT
D: .; V: TRBV7-6; size: .; J: TRBJ2-7; CDR3: CASSLRPGHTSSYEQYF; DNA: TGTGCCAGCAGCTTAAGGCCGGGACATACGAGTTCCTACGAGCAGTACTTC
D: .; V: TRBV5-5; size: .; J: TRBJ2-1; CDR3: CASSLEQDYDEQFF; DNA: TGTGCCAGCAGCTTGGAACAGGATTATGATGAGCAGTTCTTC
D: TRBD2; V: TRBV30; size: .; J: TRBJ2-1; CDR3: CAWSPRNSGGELF; DNA: TGTGCCTGGAGCCCGCGGAATAGCGGGGGCGAACTCTTC
D: .; V: TRBV21-1; size: many; J: TRBJ1-6; CDR3: CASSSQGSSPLHF; DNA: TGTGCCAGCAGCTCACAGGGGAGTTCACCCCTCCACTTT
D: .; V: TRBV13; size: few; J: TRBJ2-7; CDR3: CASSLAPSLPTLYYEQYF; DNA: TGTGCCAGCAGCTTAGCTCCTAGCCTACCCACACTATACTACGAGCAGTACTTC
D: .; V: TRBV7-9; size: .; J: TRBJ1-1; CDR3: CASSSQGNTEAFF; DNA: TGTGCCAGCAGCTCACAGGGGAACACTGAAGCTTTCTTT
D: .; V: TRBV5-5; size: .; J: TRBJ2-5; CDR3: CASSLGGLGTQYF; DNA: TGTGCCAGCAGCTTGGGGGGCCTCGGGACCCAGTACTTC
D: TRBD1; V: TRBV11-3; size: .; J: TRBJ2-5; CDR3: CASSATGTGEETQYF; DNA: TGTGCCAGCAGCGCAACCGGGACAGGCGAAGAGACCCAGTACTTC
D: TRBD1; V: TRBV27; size: .; J: TRBJ2-3; CDR3: CASSPPGQGARTQYF; DNA: TGTGCCAGCAGTCCTCCGGGACAGGGGGCGCGGACGCAGTATTTT
D: .; V: TRBV19; size: .; J: TRBJ2-7; CDR3: CASSKRAGPPYEQYF; DNA: TGTGCCAGTAGTAAGCGGGCAGGACCTCCGTACGAGCAGTACTTC
D: .; V: TRBV28; size: .; J: TRBJ2-2; CDR3: CASSLGDFGELFF; DNA: TGTGCCAGCAGTCTCGGGGATTTCGGGGAGCTGTTTTTT
D: TRBD1; V: TRBV4-1; size: once; J: TRBJ1-2; CDR3: CASSPGTGIYGYTF; DNA: TGCGCCAGCAGCCCCGGGACAGGGATCTATGGCTACACCTTC
D: .; V: TRBV6-8; size: .; J: TRBJ2-2; CDR3: CASGERNTGELFF; DNA: TGTGCCAGCGGAGAGCGGAACACCGGGGAGCTGTTTTTT
D: TRBD1; V: TRBV6-5; size: .; J: TRBJ2-1; CDR3: CASSQGQGHNEQFF; DNA: TGTGCCAGCAGCCAGGGACAGGGACACAATGAGCAGTTCTTC
D: .; V: TRBV19; size: .; J: TRBJ2-3; CDR3: CATADSTDTQYF; DNA: TGTGCCACCGCGGATAGCACAGATACGCAGTATTTT
D: .; V: TRBV3-1/TRBV3-2; size: .; J: TRBJ2-7; CDR3: CASSPRASVIYEQYF; DNA: TGTGCCAGCAGCCCCCGGGCTAGCGTGATCTACGAGCAGTACTTC
D: .; V: TRBV29-1; size: .; J: TRBJ2-5; CDR3: CSVGLGSETQYF; DNA: TGCAGCGTTGGGCTAGGTTCCGAGACCCAGTACTTC
D: .; V: TRBV6-5; size: .; J: TRBJ2-2; CDR3: CASIVKGGTGELFF; DNA: TGTGCCAGCATCGTAAAGGGGGGGACCGGGGAGCTGTTTTTT
D: TRBD2; V: TRBV2; size: once; J: TRBJ2-1; CDR3: CASSDGAGVDNEQFF; DNA: TGTGCCAGCAGTGATGGGGCGGGAGTAGACAATGAGCAGTTCTTC
D: .; V: TRBV27; size: .; J: TRBJ2-2; CDR3: CASSFLGELFF; DNA: TGTGCCAGCAGTTTCCTCGGGGAGCTGTTTTTT
D: .; V: TRBV19; size: .; J: TRBJ1-5; CDR3: CASSKGERSNQPQHF; DNA: TGTGCCAGTAGTAAGGGGGAGAGAAGCAATCAGCCCCAGCATTTT
D: TRBD1; V: TRBV14; size: .; J: TRBJ2-7; CDR3: CASSQGWTGTYEQYF; DNA: TGTGCCAGCAGCCAAGGGTGGACAGGAACCTACGAGCAGTACTTC
D: TRBD1; V: TRBV29-1; size: .; J: TRBJ2-7; CDR3: CSVEDRQTGNLGDEQYF; DNA: TGCAGCGTTGAAGATCGACAGACAGGGAACCTCGGAGACGAGCAGTACTTC
D: TRBD1; V: TRBV5-1; size: .; J: TRBJ2-2; CDR3: CASSSGTGDPGELFF; DNA: TGCGCCAGCAGCTCCGGGACAGGGGATCCCGGGGAGCTGTTTTTT
D: .; V: TRBV30; size: .; J: TRBJ1-2; CDR3: CAWSVIENYGYTF; DNA: TGTGCCTGGAGTGTAATAGAGAACTATGGCTACACCTTC